This TCR beta chain was sequenced for a study of STAT5B mutations in CD4+ large granular lymphocyte leukemia. Study-level results: Patient CD4-sorted repertoires looked more clonal than healthy CD4+ repertoires, even without putative leukemic clones.

Using immunoSEQ multiplex PCR, the repertoire was profiled, and TCRdb retains in-frame clones only, with some absent. Seen here are approximately 35,000 clones, about 70% observed once, and the top ten hold approximately 2.4%. Trimming removed 7 bases at V and 4 bases at J, with 10 bases between. The CDR3 is made up of 13 amino acids. Germline V lookup: CDR1 MDHEN, CDR2 SYDVKM. This clone was seen once. The antigen is unknown. Sequences were obtained from CD4+ T cells from blood buffy coats. The receptor comes from a human donor in good health. The chain combines TRBV28 with TRBJ2-2; no definite D call. In DNA form, the CDR3 reads TGTGCCAGCACCTCGGAAGGCACCGGGGAGCTGTTTTTT. As protein: CASTSEGTGELFF. The variable domain in full, with the rest retrieved from reference TRBV28 and TRBJ2-2, is DVKVTQSSRYLVKRTGEKVFLECVQDMDHENMFWYRQDPGLGLRLIYFSYDVKMKEKGDIPEGYSVSREKKERFSLILESASTNQTSMYLCASTSEGTGELFFGEGSRLTVL.